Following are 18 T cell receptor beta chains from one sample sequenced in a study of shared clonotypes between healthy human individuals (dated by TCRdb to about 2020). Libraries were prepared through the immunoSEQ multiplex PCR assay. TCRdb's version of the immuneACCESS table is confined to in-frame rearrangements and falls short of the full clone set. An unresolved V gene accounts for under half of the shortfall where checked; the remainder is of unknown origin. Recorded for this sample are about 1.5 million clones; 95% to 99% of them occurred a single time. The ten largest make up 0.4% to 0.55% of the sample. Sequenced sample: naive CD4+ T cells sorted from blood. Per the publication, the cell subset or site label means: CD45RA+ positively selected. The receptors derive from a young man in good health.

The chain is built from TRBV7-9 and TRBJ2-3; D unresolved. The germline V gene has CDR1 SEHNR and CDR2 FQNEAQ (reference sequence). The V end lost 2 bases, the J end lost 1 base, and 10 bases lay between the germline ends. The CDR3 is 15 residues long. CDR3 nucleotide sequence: TGTGCCAGCAGCTTACTAACTACTCGCACAGATACGCAGTATTTT. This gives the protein CASSLLTTRTDTQYF.

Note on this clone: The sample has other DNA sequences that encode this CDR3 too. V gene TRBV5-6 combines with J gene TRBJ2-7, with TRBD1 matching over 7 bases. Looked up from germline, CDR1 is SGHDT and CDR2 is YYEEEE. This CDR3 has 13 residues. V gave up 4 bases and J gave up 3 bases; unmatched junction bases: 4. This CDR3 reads CASSLRDSYEQYF. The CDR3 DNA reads TGTGCCAGCAGCCTCCGGGACAGCTACGAGCAGTACTTC.

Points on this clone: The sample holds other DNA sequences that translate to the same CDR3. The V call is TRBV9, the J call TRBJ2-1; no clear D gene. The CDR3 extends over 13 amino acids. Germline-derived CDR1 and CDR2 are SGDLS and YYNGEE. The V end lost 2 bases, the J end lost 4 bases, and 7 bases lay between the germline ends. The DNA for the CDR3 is TGTGCCAGCAGCGTCGCCGGGTACAATGAGCAGTTCTTC. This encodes CASSVAGYNEQFF.

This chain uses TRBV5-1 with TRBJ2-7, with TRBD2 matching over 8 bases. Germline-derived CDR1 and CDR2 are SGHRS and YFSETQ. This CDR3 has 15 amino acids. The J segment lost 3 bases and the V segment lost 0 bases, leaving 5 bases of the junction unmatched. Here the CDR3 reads CASSLVAGGDYEQYF. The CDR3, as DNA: TGCGCCAGCAGCTTGGTCGCGGGGGGAGACTACGAGCAGTACTTC.

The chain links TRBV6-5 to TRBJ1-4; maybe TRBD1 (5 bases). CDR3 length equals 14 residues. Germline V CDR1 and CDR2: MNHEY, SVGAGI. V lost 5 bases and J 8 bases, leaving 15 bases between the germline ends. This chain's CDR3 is CASSLQGRGEKLFF. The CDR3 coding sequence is TGTGCCAGCAGTCTTCAGGGAAGAGGCGAAAAACTGTTTTTT.

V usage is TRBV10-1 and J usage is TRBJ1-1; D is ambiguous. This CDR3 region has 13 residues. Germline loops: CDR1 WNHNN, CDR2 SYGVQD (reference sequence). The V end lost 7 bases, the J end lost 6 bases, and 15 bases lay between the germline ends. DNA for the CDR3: TGCGCCAGCACCCTGACCCCGGGCGCTGAAGCTTTCTTT. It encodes CASTLTPGAEAFF.

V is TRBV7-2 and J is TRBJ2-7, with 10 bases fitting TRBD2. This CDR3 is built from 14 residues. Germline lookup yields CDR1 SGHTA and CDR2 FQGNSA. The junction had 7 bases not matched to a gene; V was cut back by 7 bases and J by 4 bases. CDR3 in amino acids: CASNTAGGPYEQYF. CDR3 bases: TGTGCCAGCAATACAGCGGGAGGGCCATACGAGCAGTACTTC.

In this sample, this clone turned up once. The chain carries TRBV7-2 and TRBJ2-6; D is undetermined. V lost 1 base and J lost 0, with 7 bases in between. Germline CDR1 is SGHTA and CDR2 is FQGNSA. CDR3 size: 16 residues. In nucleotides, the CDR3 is TGTGCCAGCAGCTTAGGTCTGAGCTCTGGGGCCAACGTCCTGACTTTC. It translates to CASSLGLSSGANVLTF.

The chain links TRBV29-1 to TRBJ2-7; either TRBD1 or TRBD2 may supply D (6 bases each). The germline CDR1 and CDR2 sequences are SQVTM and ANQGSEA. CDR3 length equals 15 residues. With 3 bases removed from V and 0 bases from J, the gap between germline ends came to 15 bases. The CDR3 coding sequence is TGCAGCGTTGATCATTCGGGGGCGAACTCCTACGAGCAGTACTTC. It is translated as CSVDHSGANSYEQYF.

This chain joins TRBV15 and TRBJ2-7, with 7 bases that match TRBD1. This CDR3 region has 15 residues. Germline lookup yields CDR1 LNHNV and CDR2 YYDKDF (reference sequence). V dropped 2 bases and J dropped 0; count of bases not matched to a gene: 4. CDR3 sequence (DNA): TGTGCCACCAGCAGAAGAAGGGACAGCTCCTACGAGCAGTACTTC. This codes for CATSRRRDSSYEQYF.

DNA for the CDR3: TGCGCCAGCAGAGTAGAAGAGACCCAGTACTTC. This encodes CASRVEETQYF. The gene calls are TRBV5-1 and TRBJ2-5; D gene ambiguous. CDR3 length: 11 amino acids. The V and J ends lost 5 bases and 3 bases respectively, with 5 bases between them. CDR1 and CDR2 (germline): SGHRS, YFSETQ.

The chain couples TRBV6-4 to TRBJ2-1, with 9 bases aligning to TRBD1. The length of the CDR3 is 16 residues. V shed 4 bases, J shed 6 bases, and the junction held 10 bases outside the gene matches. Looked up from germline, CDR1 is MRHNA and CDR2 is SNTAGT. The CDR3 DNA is TGTGCCAGCAGTGCGCGGGACAGGGTGGGTCGCAATGAGCAGTTCTTC. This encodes CASSARDRVGRNEQFF.

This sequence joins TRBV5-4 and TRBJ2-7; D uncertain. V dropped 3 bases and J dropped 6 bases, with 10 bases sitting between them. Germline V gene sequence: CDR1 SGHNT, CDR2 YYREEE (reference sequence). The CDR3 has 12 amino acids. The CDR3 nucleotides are TGTGCCAGCAGCTCACAGTTCCTCGAGCAGTACTTC. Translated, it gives CASSSQFLEQYF.

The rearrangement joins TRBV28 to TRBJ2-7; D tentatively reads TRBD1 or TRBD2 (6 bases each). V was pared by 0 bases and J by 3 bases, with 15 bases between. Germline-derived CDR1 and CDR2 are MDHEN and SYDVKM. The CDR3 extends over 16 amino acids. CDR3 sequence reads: CASSLWGGDSHYEQYF. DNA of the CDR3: TGTGCCAGCAGTTTATGGGGGGGCGACAGTCACTACGAGCAGTACTTC.

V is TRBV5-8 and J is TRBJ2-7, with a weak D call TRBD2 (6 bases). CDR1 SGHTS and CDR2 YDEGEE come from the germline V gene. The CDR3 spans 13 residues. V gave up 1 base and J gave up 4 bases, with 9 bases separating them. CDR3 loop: CASSLTGLYEQYF. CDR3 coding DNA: TGTGCCAGCAGCTTGACAGGACTATACGAGCAGTACTTC. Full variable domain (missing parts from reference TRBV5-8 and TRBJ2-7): EAGVTQSPTHLIKTRGQQATLRCSPISGHTSVYWYQQALGLGLQFLLWYDEGEERNRGNFPPRFSGRQFPNYSSELNVNALELEDSALYLCASSLTGLYEQYFGPGTRLTVT.

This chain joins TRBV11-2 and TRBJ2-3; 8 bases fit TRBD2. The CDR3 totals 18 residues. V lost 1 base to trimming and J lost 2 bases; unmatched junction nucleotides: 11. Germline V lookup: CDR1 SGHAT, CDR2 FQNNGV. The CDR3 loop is CASSLVFGVAGPTDTQYF. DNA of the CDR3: TGTGCCAGCAGCTTAGTCTTTGGGGTAGCGGGACCCACAGATACGCAGTATTTT. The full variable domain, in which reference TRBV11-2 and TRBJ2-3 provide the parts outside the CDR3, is EAGVAQSPRYKIIEKRQSVAFWCNPISGHATLYWYQQILGQGPKLLIQFQNNGVVDDSQLPKDRFSAERLKGVDSTLKIQPAKLEDSAVYLCASSLVFGVAGPTDTQYFGPGTRLTVL.

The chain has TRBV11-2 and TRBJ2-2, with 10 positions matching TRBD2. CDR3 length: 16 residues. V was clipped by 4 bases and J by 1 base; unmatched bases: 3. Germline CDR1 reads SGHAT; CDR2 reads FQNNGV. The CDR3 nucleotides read TGTGCCAGCAGCTCCTCTAGCGGGAGGAACACCGGGGAGCTGTTTTTT. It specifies CASSSSSGRNTGELFF. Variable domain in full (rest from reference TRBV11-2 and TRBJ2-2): EAGVAQSPRYKIIEKRQSVAFWCNPISGHATLYWYQQILGQGPKLLIQFQNNGVVDDSQLPKDRFSAERLKGVDSTLKIQPAKLEDSAVYLCASSSSSGRNTGELFFGEGSRLTVL.

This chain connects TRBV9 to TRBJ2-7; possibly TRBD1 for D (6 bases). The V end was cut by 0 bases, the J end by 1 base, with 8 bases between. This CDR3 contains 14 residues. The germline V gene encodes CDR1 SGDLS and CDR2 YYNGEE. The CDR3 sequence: CASSVGGQSYEQYF. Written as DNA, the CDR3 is TGTGCCAGCAGCGTAGGGGGGCAATCCTACGAGCAGTACTTC.